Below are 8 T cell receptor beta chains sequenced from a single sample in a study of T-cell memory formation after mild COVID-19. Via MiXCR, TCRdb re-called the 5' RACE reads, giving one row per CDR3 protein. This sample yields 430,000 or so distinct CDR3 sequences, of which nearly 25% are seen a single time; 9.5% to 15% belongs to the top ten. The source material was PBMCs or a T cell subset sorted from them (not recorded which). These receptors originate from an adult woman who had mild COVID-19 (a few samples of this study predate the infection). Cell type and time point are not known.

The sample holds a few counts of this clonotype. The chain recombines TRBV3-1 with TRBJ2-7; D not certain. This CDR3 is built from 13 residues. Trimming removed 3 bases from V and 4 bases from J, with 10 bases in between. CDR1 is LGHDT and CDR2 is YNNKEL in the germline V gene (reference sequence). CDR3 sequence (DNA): TGTGCCAGCAGCCACGGCATTAGATACGAGCAGTACTTC. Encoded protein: CASSHGIRYEQYF.

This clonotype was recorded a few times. The CDR3 loop reads CSATSQGLYEQYF. The CDR3 nucleotides read TGCAGCGCCACCTCACAGGGGCTATACGAGCAGTACTTC. The chain joins TRBV29-1 to TRBJ2-7; 7 nucleotides agree with TRBD1. Per germline, CDR1 SQVTM and CDR2 ANQGSEA. The J segment lost 4 bases and the V segment lost 7 bases, leaving 10 bases of the junction unmatched. This CDR3 spans 13 amino acids.

DNA of the CDR3: TGTGCCAGCAGCCCAGGGTCCCACTACGAGCAGTACTTC. Its protein is CASSPGSHYEQYF. The chain combines TRBV7-9 with TRBJ2-7; D is possibly TRBD1 (5 bases). With 5 bases removed from V and 3 bases from J, the gap between germline ends came to 11 bases. The CDR3 runs to 13 residues. Germline assignment: CDR1 SEHNR and CDR2 FQNEAQ (reference sequence).

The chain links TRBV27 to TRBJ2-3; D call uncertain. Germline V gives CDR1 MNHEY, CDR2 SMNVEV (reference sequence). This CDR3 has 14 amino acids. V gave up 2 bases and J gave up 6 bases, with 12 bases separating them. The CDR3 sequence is CASSLDWFMDTQYF. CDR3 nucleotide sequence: TGTGCCAGCAGTTTAGATTGGTTCATGGATACGCAGTATTTT.

This CDR3 reads CASSEGENYGYTF. The CDR3 region has the DNA TGTGCCAGCAGTGAGGGGGAAAACTATGGCTACACCTTC. The V gene is TRBV2, the J gene TRBJ1-2; a possible D gene is TRBD1 (5 bases). Germline-derived CDR1 and CDR2 are SNHLY and FYNNEI. Between the trimmed V and J ends, which lost 3 bases and 2 bases, there was a span of 7 bases. CDR3 length: 13 amino acids.

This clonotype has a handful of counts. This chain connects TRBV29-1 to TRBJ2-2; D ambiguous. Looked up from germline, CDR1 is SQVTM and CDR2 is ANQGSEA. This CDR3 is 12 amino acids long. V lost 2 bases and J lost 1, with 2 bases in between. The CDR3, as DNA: TGCAGCGTTGAATTGAACACCGGGGAGCTGTTTTTT. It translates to CSVELNTGELFF.

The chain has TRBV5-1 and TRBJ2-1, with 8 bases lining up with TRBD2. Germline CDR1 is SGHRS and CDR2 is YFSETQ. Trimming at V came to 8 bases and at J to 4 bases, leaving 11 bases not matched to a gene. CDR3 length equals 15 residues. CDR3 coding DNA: TGCGCCAGTTGGGCCCTAGCGGGCGAATACAATGAGCAGTTCTTC. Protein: CASWALAGEYNEQFF.

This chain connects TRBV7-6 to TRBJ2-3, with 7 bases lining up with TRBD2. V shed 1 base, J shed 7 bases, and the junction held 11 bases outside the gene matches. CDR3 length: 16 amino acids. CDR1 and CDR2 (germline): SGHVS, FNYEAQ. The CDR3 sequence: CASSLESGGSPNTQYF. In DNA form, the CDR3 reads TGTGCCAGCAGCTTAGAGTCGGGAGGTTCTCCAAATACGCAGTATTTT. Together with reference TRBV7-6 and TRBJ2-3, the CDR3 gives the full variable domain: GAGVSQSPRYKVTKRGQDVALRCDPISGHVSLYWYRQALGQGPEFLTYFNYEAQQDKSGLPNDRFSAERPEGSISTLTIQRTEQRDSAMYRCASSLESGGSPNTQYFGPGTRLTVL.